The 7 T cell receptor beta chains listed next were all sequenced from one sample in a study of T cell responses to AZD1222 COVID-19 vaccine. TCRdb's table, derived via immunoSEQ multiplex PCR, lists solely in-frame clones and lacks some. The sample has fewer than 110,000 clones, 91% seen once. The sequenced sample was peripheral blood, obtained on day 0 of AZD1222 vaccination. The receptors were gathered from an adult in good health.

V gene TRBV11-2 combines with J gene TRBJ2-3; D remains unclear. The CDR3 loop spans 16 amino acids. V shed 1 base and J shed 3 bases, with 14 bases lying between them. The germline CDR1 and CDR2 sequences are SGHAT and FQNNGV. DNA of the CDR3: TGTGCCAGCAGCTTAGTCTCCCCCCCACGTACAGATACGCAGTATTTT. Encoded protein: CASSLVSPPRTDTQYF.

CDR3 residues: CAWSESAGGQPQHF. The CDR3 coding sequence is TGTGCCTGGAGTGAGTCGGCGGGTGGGCAGCCCCAGCATTTT. This sequence joins TRBV30 and TRBJ1-5; no clear D gene. CDR3 length: 14 amino acids. V lost 1 base, J lost 7 bases, and 14 bases lay in between. CDR1 GTSNPN and CDR2 SVGIG come from the germline V gene (reference sequence).

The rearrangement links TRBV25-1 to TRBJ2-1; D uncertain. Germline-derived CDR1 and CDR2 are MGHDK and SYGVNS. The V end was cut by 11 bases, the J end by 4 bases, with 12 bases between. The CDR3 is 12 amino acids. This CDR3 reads CAHVRFYNEQFF. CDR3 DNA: TGTGCCCACGTAAGGTTTTACAATGAGCAGTTCTTC. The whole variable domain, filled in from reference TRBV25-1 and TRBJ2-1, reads EADIYQTPRYLVIGTGKKITLECSQTMGHDKMYWYQQDPGMELHLIHYSYGVNSTEKGDLSSESTVSRIRTEHFPLTLESARPSHTSQYLCAHVRFYNEQFFGPGTRLTVL.

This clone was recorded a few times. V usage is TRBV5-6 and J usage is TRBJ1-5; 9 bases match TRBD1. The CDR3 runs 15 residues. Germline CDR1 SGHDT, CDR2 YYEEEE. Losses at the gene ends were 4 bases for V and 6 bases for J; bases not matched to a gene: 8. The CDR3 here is CASSKQGAGSQPQHF. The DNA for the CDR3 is TGTGCCAGCAGCAAACAGGGGGCTGGGAGTCAGCCCCAGCATTTT.

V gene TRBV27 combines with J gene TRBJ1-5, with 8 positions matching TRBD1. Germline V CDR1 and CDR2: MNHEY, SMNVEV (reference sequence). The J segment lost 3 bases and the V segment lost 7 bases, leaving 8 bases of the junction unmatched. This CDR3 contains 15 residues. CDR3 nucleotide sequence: TGTGCCAGCAAACCCGGACAGGGTCCCAATCAGCCCCAGCATTTT. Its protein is CASKPGQGPNQPQHF.

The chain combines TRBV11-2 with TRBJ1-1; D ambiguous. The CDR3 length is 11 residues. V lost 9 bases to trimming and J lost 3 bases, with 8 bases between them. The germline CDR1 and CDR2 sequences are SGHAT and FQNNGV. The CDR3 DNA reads TGTGCCAGTTCGCGGGACACTGAAGCTTTCTTT. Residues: CASSRDTEAFF.

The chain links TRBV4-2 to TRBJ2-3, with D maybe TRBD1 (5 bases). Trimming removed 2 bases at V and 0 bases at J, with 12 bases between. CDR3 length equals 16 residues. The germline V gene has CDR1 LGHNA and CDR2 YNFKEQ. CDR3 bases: TGTGCCAGCAGCCAAAACTCAGGGTTGAGCACAGATACGCAGTATTTT. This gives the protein CASSQNSGLSTDTQYF.